This T cell receptor (beta chain) was sequenced during a study of T cells in Graves' hyperthyroidism and ophthalmopathy. For the study at large: Before any treatment, at initial diagnosis, peripheral blood was collected. Study findings and constraints: Using 13 V-J features, a model discriminated ophthalmopathy from stable hyperthyroidism. Most thyroid clonotypes that were expanded above 0.001 also turned up in blood.

Around 10 ml fresh peripheral blood yielded the PBMCs. V was cut by 4 bases and J by 4 bases, with 8 bases left in between. CDR3 length: 13 amino acids. About this clonotype: What it binds is unknown.

RNA transcripts gave rise to amplified TCR beta CDR3 regions. The TCR CDR3 was amplified in a first-round RT-PCR using the HTBI primer set. TCRdb used MiXCR to reprocess the multiplex PCR reads, holding one entry per CDR3 protein. The sample has approximately 510,000 distinct CDR3 sequences; around 21% are singletons. The genes are TRBV12-3 or TRBV12-4 and TRBJ1-5; D unclear. The sample consisted of blood. The clonotype originates from a man aged 18 to 35 with Graves' hyperthyroidism. The CDR3, as DNA: TGTGCCAGCAGTTCGCTGGAGAATCAGCCCCAGCATTTT. It encodes CASSSLENQPQHF.